The clone carrying this T cell receptor beta chain was seen many times. Antigen unknown. TCRdb analysed the RACE reads with MiXCR anew, one entry per CDR3 protein. Of just over 350,000 distinct CDR3 sequences in the sample, nearly 6.5% were seen once. The data were taken from a study of human T cells and chemical hapten exposure. About the research overall: 2% DPC was applied to around 2 cm by around 2 cm of upper inner arm skin for sensitization. Study observations and caveats: More PT1 expanded TCRs went with higher patch test scores. Counts of TCRs above 1 in 1000 frequency stayed unchanged with DPC sensitization.

The germline V gene encodes CDR1 MNHEY and CDR2 SVGEGT. Trimming left V 0 bases short and J 8 bases short, with 9 bases between. The CDR3 runs 13 residues. Described time point: patch test 2, 6 weeks after DPC sensitization. Treatment described: therapeutic diphenylcyclopropenone sensitization with weekly scalp DPC. The chain has TRBV6-2 or TRBV6-3 and TRBJ2-3; D remains ambiguous. Specimen: whole blood, collected in connection with sensitization to the hapten diphenylcyclopropenone (DPC). This clonotype was sampled from a young woman with alopecia areata. Some clones in this sample may be carry-over from other donors' samples. For the CDR3, the DNA is TGTGCCAGCAGTTACTCTGGTGCAGGTACGCAGTATTTT. Encoded protein: CASSYSGAGTQYF.